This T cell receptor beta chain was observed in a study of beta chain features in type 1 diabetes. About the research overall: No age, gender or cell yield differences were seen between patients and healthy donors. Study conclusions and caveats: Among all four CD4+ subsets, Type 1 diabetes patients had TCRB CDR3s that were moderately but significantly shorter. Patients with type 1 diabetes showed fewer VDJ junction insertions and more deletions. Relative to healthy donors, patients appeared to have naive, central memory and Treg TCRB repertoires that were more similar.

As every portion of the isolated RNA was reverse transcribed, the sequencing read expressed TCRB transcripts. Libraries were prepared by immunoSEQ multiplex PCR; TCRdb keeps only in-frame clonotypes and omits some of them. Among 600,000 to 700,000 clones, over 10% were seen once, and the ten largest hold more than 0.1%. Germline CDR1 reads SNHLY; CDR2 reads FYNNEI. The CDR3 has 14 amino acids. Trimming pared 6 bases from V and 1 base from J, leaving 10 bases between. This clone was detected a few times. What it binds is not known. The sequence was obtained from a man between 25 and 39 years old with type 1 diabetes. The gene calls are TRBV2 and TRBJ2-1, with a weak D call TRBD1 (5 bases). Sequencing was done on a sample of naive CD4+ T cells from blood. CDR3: CASRQTVSYNEQFF. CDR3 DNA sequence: TGTGCCAGCAGGCAGACAGTATCCTACAATGAGCAGTTCTTC.